Below, 9 T cell receptor beta chains from the same sample are listed, as sequenced in a study of T cells in localized non-small cell lung cancer. This table comes from immunoSEQ multiplex PCR, and its TCRdb copy is limited to in-frame clones, with some not included. The repertoire holds several thousand clones, with less than 40% as singletons. This specimen was normal lung tissue next to the tumor, taken before any cancer treatment. These TCRs come from a woman aged 35 to 75 with stage I lung adenocarcinoma.

This clone was picked up a small number of times. This chain connects TRBV7-1 to TRBJ2-7; perhaps D is TRBD1 or TRBD2 (6 bases each). TRBV7-1 is marked as an open reading frame, function uncertain. The CDR3 contains 18 residues. Trimming pared 4 bases from V and 3 bases from J, leaving 25 bases between. The CDR3 region has the DNA TGTGCCAGCAGCTTAGAGGTAGGGGGAGGACGAGGGTTCTACGAGCAGTACTTC. This encodes CASSLEVGGGRGFYEQYF.

The table lists this clone with a few counts. The genes are TRBV6-8 and TRBJ2-3; D not certain. CDR1 MNHGY and CDR2 SAAAGT come from the germline V gene. The length of the CDR3 is 15 residues. The germline V and J ends were trimmed by 2 bases and 6 bases, with 15 bases remaining between them. The CDR3 bases are TGTGCCAGCAGTTACGGTTTACCAATTGGGGATACGCAGTATTTT. This codes for CASSYGLPIGDTQYF.

This clone has a single count. The rearrangement links TRBV19 to TRBJ1-1; D possibly corresponds to TRBD1 (5 bases). The ends were cut back, 8 bases at V and 10 bases at J, with 23 bases in the middle. CDR3 length equals 14 residues. CDR1 is LNHDA, CDR2 SQIVND, per germline (reference sequence). The CDR3 region is CASLLTAGGVVAFF. Here the CDR3 DNA reads TGTGCCAGTTTGTTAACCGCTGGAGGGGTTGTAGCTTTCTTT.

The J gene is TRBJ2-1, the V gene TRBV19; 13 bases fit TRBD2. The V gene end was trimmed by 9 bases and the J gene end by 5 bases; junction bases not matched to a gene: 4. Germline V CDR1 and CDR2: LNHDA, SQIVND (reference sequence). This CDR3 is 14 amino acids long. The CDR3 is CASHGTSGNNEQFF. The CDR3 nucleotides are TGTGCCAGCCACGGGACTAGCGGGAACAATGAGCAGTTCTTC.

By share, this clone ranks as large. The chain has TRBV6-8 and TRBJ2-5, with D unresolved. V gave up 8 bases and J gave up 5 bases, with 15 bases separating them. Germline-derived CDR1 and CDR2 are MNHGY and SAAAGT. CDR3 length equals 13 residues. The DNA for the CDR3 is TGTGCCAGCGGCGTCAGGATTGAGGAGACCCAGTACTTC. Encoded protein: CASGVRIEETQYF.

The chain links TRBV30 to TRBJ1-1, with D perhaps matching TRBD1 (5 bases). This CDR3 is built from 13 residues. Germline-derived CDR1 and CDR2 are GTSNPN and SVGIG (reference sequence). V was pared by 1 base and J by 6 bases, with 12 bases between. As DNA, the CDR3 is TGTGCCTGGAGTGACCTCTGGGGCGCTGAAGCTTTCTTT. Its translation: CAWSDLWGAEAFF. The full variable domain, completed using reference TRBV30 and TRBJ1-1, is SQTIHQWPATLVQPVGSPLSLECTVEGTSNPNLYWYRQAAGRGLQLLFYSVGIGQISSEVPQNLSASRPQDRQFILSSKKLLLSDSGFYLCAWSDLWGAEAFFGQGTRLTVV.

By share, this clone counts as medium-sized (0.01 to 0.1%). CDR3 sequence reads: CASSPGGGLLAKNIQYF. In nucleotides, the CDR3 is TGTGCCAGCAGCCCAGGGGGAGGCCTCCTAGCCAAAAACATTCAGTACTTC. This chain links TRBV11-3 with TRBJ2-4, with D possibly TRBD1 on 7 matching bases. The CDR3 runs 17 residues. Germline CDR1 is SGHNT and CDR2 is YENEEA. V was trimmed by 5 bases and J by 0 bases, leaving 17 bases between them.

This clone has a handful of counts. Its ends do not fully match the called genes, so a read error is possible. The rearrangement joins TRBV18 to TRBJ2-7; possible D gene TRBD1, 6 bases. CDR1 is KGHSH, CDR2 LQKENI, per germline. This CDR3 comprises 14 residues. The CDR3 here is CASSRRGPSYEQYF. CDR3 sequence (DNA): TGTGCTAGCTCACGCAGGGGACCCTCCTACGAGCAGTACTTC.

The V and J genes are TRBV18 and TRBJ1-4, with D possibly being TRBD1 (5 bases). Germline CDR1 and CDR2: KGHSH and LQKENI. The CDR3 is made up of 19 amino acids. The V end was cut by 1 base, the J end by 3 bases, with 21 bases between. The CDR3 sequence: CASSPRRGTAGRSNEKLFF. CDR3 bases: TGTGCCAGCTCACCACGACGGGGCACCGCCGGGAGGTCTAATGAAAAACTGTTTTTT.